Listed below are T cell receptor beta chains from one sample, sequenced in a study of T cell changes during pregnancy in multiple sclerosis. Profiling relied on immunoSEQ multiplex PCR, and the TCRdb table lists in-frame clones only, not all of them. The sample shows 60,000 to 90,000 clones, 70% to 90% of them seen only once. The sample was peripheral blood, taken before pregnancy. All receptors derive from a female donor with multiple sclerosis, enrolled in a pregnancy study. CDR3s include the opening cysteine and the closing phenylalanine or tryptophan. D genes are given only for firm matches. Size tells how often a clone was seen (once, few, many) or the class of an expanded clone, and some rows leave it out.

size	V	D	J	CDR3	DNA
.	TRBV9	TRBD1	TRBJ2-2	CASSPWGQGTGELFF	TGTGCCAGCAGCCCCTGGGGACAGGGCACCGGGGAGCTGTTTTTT
.	TRBV7-3	TRBD2	TRBJ2-1	CASSPGLAGYNEQFF	TGTGCCAGCAGCCCAGGACTAGCGGGGTACAATGAGCAGTTCTTC
once	TRBV19	TRBD1	TRBJ2-7	CASNPRGTNEQYF	TGTGCCAGTAACCCCAGGGGGACAAACGAGCAGTACTTC
.	TRBV29-1	TRBD1	TRBJ1-1	CSATSRGQRTEAFF	TGCAGCGCGACCTCCAGGGGGCAGAGGACTGAAGCTTTCTTT
.	TRBV19	.	TRBJ1-2	CASSIVQAYGYTF	TGTGCCAGTAGTATCGTACAGGCATATGGCTACACCTTC
.	TRBV19	TRBD1	TRBJ1-5	CASSPTGALNQPQHF	TGTGCCAGTAGTCCAACAGGGGCTCTGAATCAGCCCCAGCATTTT
few	TRBV7-8	TRBD1	TRBJ2-2	CASSSIRDRANTGELFF	TGTGCCAGCAGCTCGATCCGGGACAGAGCGAACACCGGGGAGCTGTTTTTT
.	TRBV15	.	TRBJ2-3	CATRGGYGTDTQYF	TGTGCCACCCGAGGAGGGTACGGCACAGATACGCAGTATTTT
.	TRBV27	TRBD2	TRBJ2-1	CASSMTSGGPSEQFF	TGTGCCAGCAGTATGACTAGCGGGGGGCCGAGTGAGCAGTTCTTC
.	TRBV12-5	.	TRBJ1-1	CASGLVGGFNTEAFF	TGTGCTAGTGGTTTGGTTGGAGGTTTTAACACTGAAGCTTTCTTT
.	TRBV5-6	TRBD1	TRBJ1-4	CASSSGQGITNEKLFF	TGTGCCAGCAGCTCGGGACAGGGGATCACTAATGAAAAACTGTTTTTT
.	TRBV20-1	TRBD1	TRBJ2-7	CSAGTGYEQYF	TGCAGTGCTGGGACAGGGTACGAGCAGTACTTC
.	TRBV7-6	.	TRBJ2-7	CASSFRRGSRSLEQYF	TGTGCCAGCAGCTTCCGTCGGGGGTCCAGATCCCTCGAGCAGTACTTC
.	TRBV6-4	TRBD1	TRBJ1-2	CASKGAAYTF	TGTGCCAGCAAGGGGGCGGCCTACACCTTC
once	TRBV28	.	TRBJ2-7	CASTQSNQGSSSEQYF	TGTGCCAGCACCCAATCGAATCAGGGGTCGTCGTCCGAGCAGTACTTC
.	TRBV4-1	TRBD1	TRBJ2-7	CASSHPRGTASGEQYF	TGCGCCAGCAGCCACCCCAGGGGGACAGCCTCGGGGGAGCAGTACTTC
.	TRBV7-8	TRBD2	TRBJ2-7	CASIRGRLAGGYEQYF	TGTGCCAGCATAAGGGGTAGACTAGCGGGGGGCTACGAGCAGTACTTC
.	TRBV12-2	.	TRBJ1-4	CASPKCATNEKLFF	TGTGCAAGTCCAAAATGTGCAACTAATGAAAAACTGTTTTTT
.	TRBV7-9	.	TRBJ1-1	CVLGADSDQAFF	TGTGTCCTGGGGGCGGACAGTGATCAAGCTTTCTTT